These 25 T cell receptor beta chains were all obtained from the same sample, sequenced in a study of control samples from healthy donors and cancer patients. Assay: immunoSEQ multiplex PCR; the TCRdb copy retains only in-frame clones and omits some. Of 150,000 to 200,000 clones in the sample, around 90% were seen once. Material for sequencing was blood. The receptors shown here come from a man aged 25 to 45 in good health.

The chain carries TRBV5-1 and TRBJ2-3, with TRBD2 matching 15 bases. The germline CDR1 and CDR2 sequences are SGHRS and YFSETQ. V dropped 0 bases and J dropped 5; count of bases not matched to a gene: 1. This CDR3 contains 16 residues. CDR3: CASSLGTSGRGDTQYF. The CDR3 DNA is TGCGCCAGCAGCTTGGGGACTAGCGGGAGGGGAGATACGCAGTATTTT.

This rearrangement joins TRBV28 to TRBJ1-2; maybe TRBD1 (6 bases). V shed 2 bases and J shed 8 bases, with 24 bases lying between them. The CDR3 sequence is 17 residues long. The V gene's germline CDR1 is MDHEN and CDR2 SYDVKM. Here the CDR3 DNA reads TGTGCCAGCAGTTTAACCCCGGGCCAGGGGCGAGGAGGGGGCTACACCTTC. The encoded protein is CASSLTPGQGRGGGYTF.

The chain is built from TRBV19 and TRBJ1-6; TRBD1 matches 10 bases. CDR1 and CDR2 (germline): LNHDA, SQIVND (reference sequence). With 3 bases clipped from V and 3 bases from J, the junction kept 8 bases outside the gene matches. The CDR3 has 18 residues. The CDR3 is CASSIDRDRGVYNSPLHF. CDR3 DNA: TGTGCCAGTAGTATCGACAGGGACAGGGGTGTCTATAATTCACCCCTCCACTTT.

This chain joins TRBV27 and TRBJ2-2, with no clear D. With 3 bases removed from V and 5 bases from J, the gap between germline ends came to 13 bases. The length of the CDR3 is 15 residues. Germline CDR1 is MNHEY and CDR2 is SMNVEV (reference sequence). CDR3 bases: TGTGCCAGCAGTTTTAGCCAGGTGAAAACCGGGGAGCTGTTTTTT. This codes for CASSFSQVKTGELFF.

This chain connects TRBV10-3 to TRBJ1-1; D gene unclear. Germline CDR1 ENHRY, CDR2 SYGVKD. This CDR3 contains 15 residues. Trimming left V 4 bases short and J 0 bases short, with 12 bases between. CDR3 amino acids: CAISARKDLNTEAFF. CDR3 in DNA: TGTGCCATCAGTGCTCGAAAGGACTTGAACACTGAAGCTTTCTTT.

The genes are TRBV28 and TRBJ1-5; D not resolved. V shed 2 bases and J shed 10 bases, with 6 bases lying between them. The CDR3 covers 11 residues. The germline gives CDR1 MDHEN, CDR2 SYDVKM. DNA of the CDR3: TGTGCCAGCAGTTTAAGCCCCCCCCAGCATTTT. Protein sequence: CASSLSPPQHF.

The chain uses TRBV24-1 and TRBJ2-3; 10 nucleotides agree with TRBD1. From germline, CDR1 is KGHDR and CDR2 SFDVKD. CDR3 length: 16 amino acids. V dropped 4 bases and J dropped 5; count of bases not matched to a gene: 8. The CDR3 protein is CATSDPGTGEGDTQYF. The CDR3 bases are TGTGCCACCAGTGACCCCGGGACAGGGGAAGGAGATACGCAGTATTTT.

The chain combines TRBV18 with TRBJ2-7, with D maybe TRBD1 (5 bases). Germline lookup yields CDR1 KGHSH and CDR2 LQKENI. The CDR3 spans 13 residues. V lost 2 bases and J 2 bases, leaving 7 bases between the germline ends. Written as DNA, the CDR3 is TGTGCCAGCTCACCAACAGGACCCTACGAGCAGTACTTC. Its protein product is CASSPTGPYEQYF.

This clone was seen a few times. The V call is TRBV6-5, the J call TRBJ2-1; D is unclear. The germline V gene encodes CDR1 MNHEY and CDR2 SVGAGI. This CDR3 comprises 12 residues. Trimming stripped 8 bases from V and 8 bases from J, with 13 bases between. The CDR3 sequence is CASLYGAYEQFF. The CDR3 DNA follows: TGTGCCAGCCTATACGGAGCATATGAGCAGTTCTTC.

The V gene is TRBV7-9, the J gene TRBJ2-7; D is ambiguous. Germline V CDR1 and CDR2: SEHNR, FQNEAQ (reference sequence). The CDR3 loop spans 14 amino acids. V was cut by 3 bases and J by 0 bases, with 9 bases left in between. The CDR3 spells CASSLAQASYEQYF. The CDR3 coding sequence is TGTGCCAGCAGCTTGGCTCAGGCCTCCTACGAGCAGTACTTC.

This sequence joins TRBV30 and TRBJ1-4; 7 nucleotides agree with TRBD1. Looked up from germline, CDR1 is GTSNPN and CDR2 is SVGIG (reference sequence). With 2 bases clipped from V and 4 bases from J, the junction kept 4 bases outside the gene matches. This CDR3 is 14 amino acids long. The CDR3 here is CAWSRDRNNEKLFF. The CDR3 DNA follows: TGTGCCTGGAGTAGGGACAGAAATAATGAAAAACTGTTTTTT. Using reference TRBV30 and TRBJ1-4 for the parts outside the CDR3, the full variable domain is SQTIHQWPATLVQPVGSPLSLECTVEGTSNPNLYWYRQAAGRGLQLLFYSVGIGQISSEVPQNLSASRPQDRQFILSSKKLLLSDSGFYLCAWSRDRNNEKLFFGSGTQLSVL.

This chain uses TRBV28 with TRBJ1-1; 8 bases are a match to TRBD1. Per germline, CDR1 MDHEN and CDR2 SYDVKM. Losses at the gene ends were 6 bases for V and 1 base for J; bases not matched to a gene: 7. CDR3 size: 15 residues. The CDR3 DNA reads as TGTGCCAGCAGCTTCACAGACAGGGGGAACACTGAAGCTTTCTTT. It specifies CASSFTDRGNTEAFF.

The J gene is TRBJ2-5, the V gene TRBV6-6, with 11 bases matching TRBD2. The CDR3 sequence is 15 residues long. Germline loops: CDR1 MNHNY, CDR2 SVGAGI (reference sequence). J gave up 5 bases and V 7 bases, and 9 bases lay outside the gene matches. Here the CDR3 reads CASTNSGGAGETQYF. The DNA for the CDR3 is TGTGCCAGCACCAATAGCGGGGGGGCCGGTGAGACCCAGTACTTC.

V and J are TRBV27 and TRBJ1-5; 7 bases map to TRBD1. The CDR3 spans 14 residues. Looked up from germline, CDR1 is MNHEY and CDR2 is SMNVEV (reference sequence). V lost 5 bases and J lost 6; bases outside the gene matches: 7. The CDR3, as DNA: TGTGCCAGCAGTAAACAGGGGTTTGGTCAGCCCCAGCATTTT. The encoded protein is CASSKQGFGQPQHF.

The genes are TRBV6-4 and TRBJ2-1; 7 bases match TRBD2. Looked up from germline, CDR1 is MRHNA and CDR2 is SNTAGT. J lost 7 bases, V lost 3 bases, and 6 bases had no gene match. The CDR3 is 14 amino acids. The CDR3 loop reads CASSEGEGWNEQFF. As DNA, the CDR3 is TGTGCCAGCAGTGAGGGGGAGGGGTGGAATGAGCAGTTCTTC.

The rearrangement uses TRBV6-5 and TRBJ1-2; 11 bases line up with TRBD1. This CDR3 spans 13 amino acids. Trimming cost V 6 bases and J 6 bases; bases outside gene matches: 3. Looked up from germline, CDR1 is MNHEY and CDR2 is SVGAGI. For the CDR3, the DNA is TGTGCCAGCAGGGGACAGGGGGTGGATGGCTACACCTTC. Its translation is CASRGQGVDGYTF.

This clone has only one observation. V and J are TRBV6-5 and TRBJ1-2; D is ambiguous. In germline, CDR1 is MNHEY, CDR2 SVGAGI. This CDR3 comprises 13 residues. V gave up 6 bases and J gave up 2 bases, with 10 bases separating them. CDR3 sequence reads: CASSGELNYGYTF. The DNA of the CDR3 is TGTGCCAGCAGCGGGGAGTTAAACTATGGCTACACCTTC.

CDR3 coding DNA: TGTGCCAGCGGGGACACGGTGGATACGCAGTATTTT. This gives the protein CASGDTVDTQYF. The chain joins TRBV2 to TRBJ2-3, with D possibly TRBD1 on 6 matching bases. The V and J ends lost 8 bases and 6 bases respectively, with 12 bases between them. Germline values: CDR1 SNHLY, CDR2 FYNNEI. The CDR3 length is 12 residues.

The V and J genes are TRBV24-1 and TRBJ2-7; no firm D call. The CDR3 consists of 17 residues. CDR1 and CDR2 from the germline V gene are KGHDR and SFDVKD. V was clipped by 4 bases and J by 0 bases, with 18 bases between them. The CDR3 DNA sequence: TGTGCCACCAGTGAGGGTGGCGGACGGTTCAGCTCCTACGAGCAGTACTTC. Translation: CATSEGGGRFSSYEQYF.

The V and J genes are TRBV28 and TRBJ1-5, with D uncertain. Germline loops: CDR1 MDHEN, CDR2 SYDVKM. The CDR3 is 15 amino acids. The V gene lost 6 bases and the J gene lost 2 bases, with 14 bases spanning the gap. The CDR3 is CASSPRGRGNQPQHF. The CDR3 bases are TGTGCCAGCAGCCCCCGGGGTAGGGGCAATCAGCCCCAGCATTTT.

The genes are TRBV7-9 and TRBJ2-7; TRBD2 might be the D (6 bases). Deletions cut 5 bases from V and 0 bases from J, with 8 bases between. CDR1 SEHNR and CDR2 FQNEAQ come from the germline V gene (reference sequence). The CDR3 totals 13 residues. Here the CDR3 reads CASSPSVSYEQYF. As DNA, the CDR3 is TGTGCCAGCAGCCCTAGCGTCTCCTACGAGCAGTACTTC.

CDR3 sequence (DNA): TGTGCCAGCTCCCTTGGGGGGGAGACTGAAGCTTTCTTT. Protein product: CASSLGGETEAFF. This chain uses TRBV18 with TRBJ1-1, with D possibly matching TRBD1 (5 bases). Germline V gene lookup returns CDR1 KGHSH and CDR2 LQKENI. Deletions cut 6 bases from V and 5 bases from J, with 13 bases between. This CDR3 is built from 13 residues.

V gene TRBV9 combines with J gene TRBJ2-1; D ambiguous. Germline V lookup: CDR1 SGDLS, CDR2 YYNGEE. Deletions cut 0 bases from V and 6 bases from J, with 10 bases between. The CDR3 is 14 residues long. The CDR3 DNA sequence: TGTGCCAGCAGCGTAGCATCTCTAAGCAATGAGCAGTTCTTC. Translated: CASSVASLSNEQFF. Together with reference TRBV9 and TRBJ2-1, the CDR3 gives the full variable domain: DSGVTQTPKHLITATGQRVTLRCSPRSGDLSVYWYQQSLDQGLQFLIQYYNGEERAKGNILERFSAQQFPDLHSELNLSSLELGDSALYFCASSVASLSNEQFFGPGTRLTVL.

V gene TRBV28 combines with J gene TRBJ2-7, with D possibly being TRBD1 or TRBD2 (5 bases each). This CDR3 contains 14 residues. From germline, CDR1 is MDHEN and CDR2 SYDVKM. Between the trimmed V and J ends, which lost 5 bases and 2 bases, there was a span of 13 bases. This CDR3 is CASSPGTVTYEQYF. For the CDR3, the DNA is TGTGCCAGCAGTCCCGGGACCGTTACCTACGAGCAGTACTTC.

The V gene is TRBV6-5, the J gene TRBJ2-2, with TRBD1 matching over 7 bases. Germline CDR1 and CDR2: MNHEY and SVGAGI. The CDR3 extends over 16 amino acids. Germline trimming cut 4 bases from V and 4 bases from J; bases unmatched to any gene: 9. The CDR3 DNA reads TGTGCCAGCAGTTCAGACAGGGCCGCGCCCACCGGGGAGCTGTTTTTT. Its translation is CASSSDRAAPTGELFF.